Sequencing of this T cell receptor beta chain was carried out in a study of blood T cell repertoires in COVID-19. Whole-study context: In each case, the material was cDNA or gDNA derived from T cells, B-cell-depleted T cells, or PBMCs.

Trimming removed 6 bases at V and 10 bases at J, with 7 bases between. The germline V gene has CDR1 MNHNS and CDR2 SASEGT. The CDR3 length is 10 residues. In the original analysis: Reference gene primer amplification gave estimated nucleated cell counts. Generated by immunoSEQ multiplex PCR, the TCRdb table keeps only in-frame clones and is missing some. Clonal size and the V and J genes are those of that table, whereas D and trimming came from the DNA. Of under 250,000 clones listed, 82% were seen once; the top ten hold 3.6%. This receptor was taken from a woman of 80 years or more with acute or convalescent COVID-19. The material sequenced was peripheral blood. This chain joins TRBV6-1 and TRBJ2-1, with a tentative D call TRBD1 (5 bases). CDR3 region: CASSRQEQFF. DNA for the CDR3: TGTGCCAGCAGCCGACAGGAGCAGTTCTTC.